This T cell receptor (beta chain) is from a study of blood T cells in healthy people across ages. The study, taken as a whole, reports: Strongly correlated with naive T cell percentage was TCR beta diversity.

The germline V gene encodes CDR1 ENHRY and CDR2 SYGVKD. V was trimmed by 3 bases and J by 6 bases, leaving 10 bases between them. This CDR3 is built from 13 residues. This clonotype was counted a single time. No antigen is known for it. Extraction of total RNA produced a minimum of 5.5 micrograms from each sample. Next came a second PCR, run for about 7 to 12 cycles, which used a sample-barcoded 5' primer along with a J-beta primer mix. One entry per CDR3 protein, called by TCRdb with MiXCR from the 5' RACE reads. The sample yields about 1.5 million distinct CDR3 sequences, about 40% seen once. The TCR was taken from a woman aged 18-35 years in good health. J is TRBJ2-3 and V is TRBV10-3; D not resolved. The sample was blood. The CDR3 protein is CAISDKVADTQYF. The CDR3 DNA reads TGTGCCATCAGTGACAAGGTTGCGGATACGCAGTATTTT.